What follows is one T cell receptor beta chain and its context. This clone's antigen is unknown. No much larger clone exists at a distance of one base, and base qualities are not known. This sample is part of a study of post-analysis software for immune sequencing data (dated by TCRdb to 2013 to 2016). The study in broad terms: The recorded disease courses included relapsing-remitting, secondary progressive and progressive-relapsing multiple sclerosis, and some patients had no subtype annotation. Patient repertoires were compared against around 10 previously published healthy control repertoires from donors aged roughly 6 to 28 years. A subset of samples was prepared in parallel using single-end sample barcoding, then pooled and co-amplified after Illumina adapter ligation. Here is what the overall study found, with its caveats: Normalized Chao1 diversity was significantly lower in multiple sclerosis patients than controls, suggesting substantial peripheral T-cell clonal expansion. When samples were clustered directly using the F measure, samples prepared in the same batch co-clustered strongly, which prompted a batch-effect correction. The multiple sclerosis patient group was slightly younger than the control group.

The library relied on PCR. Instrument used: Illumina HiSeq 2500. To reduce PCR and sequencing biases, unique molecular identifiers were built into the TCR beta cDNA libraries. Every 1 to 10 million input T cells yielded 500,000 or so cDNA molecules, meaning each molecule approximated one T cell. The patient libraries were prepared and sequenced using the same protocol as the earlier healthy control dataset. Samples belonging to the same batch were prepared together, multiplexed and sequenced on a shared HiSeq lane. In the original analysis: Raw barcoded reads were processed with MIGEC, discarding single-read molecular identifier groups before consensus assembly and CDR3 extraction. VDJtools was used for post-analysis of the clonotype tables, and diversity was normalized by down-sampling every dataset to the size of the smallest sample. In repertoire overlap clustering, CDR3 amino acid sequences, but not nucleotide sequences, were matched to correct batch-related cross-sample contamination. The public reads were reprocessed in TCRdb via fastp at Q25 and MiXCR, keeping in-frame beta chains. CDR3 protein sequences are deduplicated, and each keeps its most common genes and DNA. The V and J calls were determined by TCRdb, not by the authors. The sample includes 600,000 to 700,000 distinct CDR3 sequences, with approximately 59% observed a single time. The ten largest clones add up to approximately 10% of the sample.

TCR beta repertoires were profiled from peripheral blood of about a dozen young patients with multiple sclerosis to demonstrate the VDJtools post-analysis software. The patients with multiple sclerosis were children and adolescents between about 6 and 15 years of age. Sample: blood. The sequence derives from a girl under 10 years old with multiple sclerosis.

The DNA sequence follows: TGCGCCAGCAGCGCGGAGGGACAGGCCCCTTACAATGAGCAGTTCTTC. This codes for CASSAEGQAPYNEQFF. The rearrangement joined TRBV5-1 to TRBJ2-1, with 8 bases in between that match TRBD1. CDR3 length: 16 amino acids, cysteine to phenylalanine. CDR3 DNA is the only sequence kept; it has 48 bases, read in frame from the first base. Per the germline V gene, SGHRS is the CDR1 and YFSETQ is the CDR2. Trimming removed 4 bases from V and 4 bases from J; the gene matches leave 10 bases unexplained.